The sequence of this TCR beta chain was determined in a study of blood T cell repertoires in COVID-19. On the study more broadly: T cells, B-cell-depleted T cells, or PBMCs provided the cDNA or gDNA that served as material.

Trimming stripped 8 bases from V and 6 bases from J, with 13 bases between. This CDR3 region has 13 residues. Germline V gene data show CDR1 as KGHDR and CDR2 as SFDVKD. Per the original methods: Amplified reference gene primers provided the basis for estimating nucleated cell counts. This table comes from immunoSEQ multiplex PCR, and its TCRdb copy is limited to in-frame clones, with some not included. The V and J calls and the clone size are those of that table, but D and trimming were determined from the DNA. This sample yields some 530,000 clones, of which less than 90% are seen a single time; 6.5% to 9.5% belongs to the top ten. Assignments of participants to cohorts depended upon their own reported clinical history.

This sequence joins TRBV24-1 and TRBJ2-1; possible D gene TRBD2, 5 bases. This clonotype was sampled from a woman aged 55-75 years who had recovered from COVID-19. Material for sequencing was PBMCs or T cells enriched from blood (not recorded which). CDR3 in DNA: TGTGCCACCAAGCCCCCGGGGATCAATGAGCAGTTCTTC. Its protein product is CATKPPGINEQFF.